This T cell receptor (beta chain) emerged from a study of blood T cell repertoires in COVID-19. TCRdb keeps only in-frame clones here, not all; method: immunoSEQ multiplex PCR. The sample carries 430,000 or so clones, over 85% recorded once. The V end lost 4 bases, the J end lost 0 bases, and 9 bases lay between the germline ends. CDR1 is SGHDN and CDR2 is FVKESK in the germline V gene. The CDR3 contains 14 residues. The sequence derives from a man younger than 35 with COVID-19, enrolled during active disease. This chain joins TRBV14 and TRBJ2-5; D might be TRBD2 (5 bases). The specimen was peripheral blood. The CDR3 nucleotides read TGTGCCAGCAGCCGGCTAGCTAACCAAGAGACCCAGTACTTC. This translates into CASSRLANQETQYF. The whole variable domain, remainder taken from reference TRBV14 and TRBJ2-5, is EAGVTQFPSHSVIEKGQTVTLRCDPISGHDNLYWYRRVMGKEIKFLLHFVKESKQDESGMPNNRFLAERTGGTYSTLKVQPAELEDSGVYFCASSRLANQETQYFGPGTRLLVL.